Below are 14 T cell receptor beta chains sequenced from a single sample in a study of human T cells and chemical hapten exposure (dated by TCRdb to the early 2020s). In light of the paper, this sample's time point label describes: healthy volunteer bleed at 2 weeks. Unfractionated whole blood was collected in Tempus Blood RNA tubes, and total RNA was extracted from that blood. Library preparation used RACE. Sequencing was carried out with a NextSeq 500. In TCRdb, the public reads were trimmed at Q25 with fastp and aligned with MiXCR, with productive beta chains retained. Each CDR3 protein gets just one entry, which takes the most common genes and DNA from the rows behind it. The sample table contains under 95,000 distinct CDR3 sequences; only one count was recorded for about 8.8% of them. The ten largest account for approximately 2.8% of the sample. The sample consisted of whole blood. Receptors originate from a female donor in good health. Some clones in this sample may be carry-over from other donors' samples.

The V gene is TRBV20-1, the J gene TRBJ2-7; 7 bases align to TRBD1. The germline CDR1 and CDR2 sequences are DFQATT and SNEGSKA (reference sequence). The CDR3 is 16 residues long. J lost 7 bases, V lost 0 bases, and 15 bases had no gene match. CDR3 amino acids: CSARDSPWDSNVEQYF. CDR3 DNA sequence: TGCAGTGCTAGAGATTCACCATGGGACAGTAACGTAGAGCAGTACTTC.

The genes are TRBV20-1 and TRBJ2-1; D not certain. Germline CDR1 is DFQATT and CDR2 is SNEGSKA (reference sequence). Trimming removed 6 bases at V and 4 bases at J, with 19 bases between. The CDR3 has 15 residues. Here the CDR3 DNA reads TGCAGTGCCCCGGATCTCTACGTGGGGTACAATGAGCAGTTCTTC. This gives the protein CSAPDLYVGYNEQFF.

Written as DNA, the CDR3 is TGTGCCAGCAGTTACGTGGCGGACGAAGGAGATACGCAGTATTTT. Translation: CASSYVADEGDTQYF. The V and J genes are TRBV6-6 and TRBJ2-3; D ambiguous. The CDR3 contains 15 residues. The germline V gene encodes CDR1 MNHNY and CDR2 SVGAGI (reference sequence). With 2 bases removed from V and 5 bases from J, the gap between germline ends came to 14 bases.

CDR3: CASSSTRTTEETQYF. The CDR3 DNA sequence: TGTGCCAGCAGTTCCACTCGGACAACCGAAGAGACCCAGTACTTC. The V and J genes are TRBV6-6 and TRBJ2-5; a possible D gene is TRBD1 (5 bases). The CDR3 contains 15 residues. CDR1 is MNHNY, CDR2 SVGAGI, per germline (reference sequence). The V end was cut by 4 bases, the J end by 3 bases, with 15 bases between.

This clonotype was picked up many times. The rearrangement links TRBV7-9 to TRBJ2-3; 8 positions match TRBD2. V shed 0 bases and J 2 bases; nucleotides not matched to a gene: 1. Germline V gives CDR1 SEHNR, CDR2 FQNEAQ (reference sequence). This CDR3 has 15 amino acids. CDR3 DNA sequence: TGTGCCAGCAGCTTAGCACTAGCGGCCACAGATACGCAGTATTTT. Residues: CASSLALAATDTQYF.

This clonotype came up a few times. The V and J genes are TRBV29-1 and TRBJ2-3, with 10 bases fitting TRBD2. The ends lost 6 bases at V and 4 bases at J; junction bases unmatched: 7. This CDR3 has 14 residues. Germline V lookup: CDR1 SQVTM, CDR2 ANQGSEA. CDR3 sequence (DNA): TGCAGCGTCCAAGCGGGAGGGCGGGCAGATACGCAGTATTTT. It codes for CSVQAGGRADTQYF.

The chain combines TRBV6-1 with TRBJ2-5; D is uncertain. Trimming took off 1 base at V and 7 bases at J, with 10 bases between the two ends. Germline V lookup: CDR1 MNHNS, CDR2 SASEGT. The CDR3 runs to 13 residues. The CDR3 nucleotides are TGTGCCAGCAGTGAAGTTCTTGAGGCGACCCAGTACTTC. As protein: CASSEVLEATQYF.

This clonotype was counted ten times or more. The CDR3 bases are TGTGCCAGCCTCCCGCCAGCAGAGGTTAACTATGGCTACACCTTC. Encoded protein: CASLPPAEVNYGYTF. V is TRBV2 and J is TRBJ1-2, with no clear D. V was shortened by 8 bases and J by 1 base, with 17 bases between the two germline ends. This CDR3 has 15 residues. Germline V lookup: CDR1 SNHLY, CDR2 FYNNEI.

This clonotype was counted between two and nine times. The genes are TRBV27 and TRBJ2-3, with TRBD2 as a possible D gene (5 bases). The CDR3 covers 13 residues. The germline V gene has CDR1 MNHEY and CDR2 SMNVEV (reference sequence). Trimming left V 3 bases short and J 4 bases short, with 8 bases between. CDR3 in DNA: TGTGCCAGCAGTTTGAGTAGCGCAGATACGCAGTATTTT. Amino acids: CASSLSSADTQYF.

This clonotype has a handful of counts. The J gene is TRBJ1-1, the V gene TRBV6-1, with D unclear. Germline CDR1 reads MNHNS; CDR2 reads SASEGT. This CDR3 has 14 amino acids. The V end was cut by 1 base, the J end by 6 bases, with 12 bases between. CDR3 sequence (DNA): TGTGCCAGCAGTGAAGGTGGGGATCTCGCTGAAGCTTTCTTT. Its translation is CASSEGGDLAEAFF.

This clonotype was seen ten or more times. The chain combines TRBV5-5 with TRBJ1-4; the match to TRBD1 covers 8 bases. This CDR3 is 15 amino acids long. Germline V lookup: CDR1 SGHKS, CDR2 YYEKEE (reference sequence). J was trimmed by 7 bases and V by 0 bases; bases with no gene match: 5. CDR3 sequence reads: CASSLVQGASEKLFF. For the CDR3, the DNA is TGTGCCAGCAGCTTGGTGCAGGGGGCAAGTGAAAAACTGTTTTTT.

This clonotype was seen repeatedly, ten times or more. The rearrangement links TRBV25-1 to TRBJ2-3, with D perhaps TRBD1 or TRBD2 (5 bases each). The V gene's germline CDR1 is MGHDK and CDR2 SYGVNS. V shed 4 bases and J shed 4 bases, with 6 bases lying between them. CDR3 length equals 12 residues. CDR3 DNA sequence: TGTGCCAGCAGTGTGGGGGCAGATACGCAGTATTTT. The encoded protein is CASSVGADTQYF.

This clonotype has a count of ten or more. This sequence joins TRBV12-3 or TRBV12-4 and TRBJ2-6; D is ambiguous. The V end lost 3 bases, the J end lost 2 bases, and 8 bases lay between the germline ends. CDR3 size: 15 residues. CDR3 sequence (DNA): TGTGCCAGCAGTTTCCGCACAACTGGGGCCAACGTCCTGACTTTC. Its translation is CASSFRTTGANVLTF.

Ten or more counts support this clonotype. The chain links TRBV10-3 to TRBJ2-1; the D gene is possibly TRBD2 (6 bases). Trimming removed 7 bases from V and 5 bases from J, with 15 bases in between. The CDR3 extends over 14 amino acids. Germline V gene sequence: CDR1 ENHRY, CDR2 SYGVKD. CDR3 sequence: CAIKGGGENNEQFF. CDR3 nucleotide sequence: TGTGCCATCAAGGGAGGCGGGGAGAACAATGAGCAGTTCTTC.